This TCR beta chain was identified in a study of blood T cell repertoires in COVID-19 (dated by TCRdb to 2018 to 2020). In terms of the full investigation: The collaborator samples originated in the United States, Italy and Spain and spanned the acute and convalescent phases of COVID-19. A de-identified subject ID, COVID-19 status, age in years and sex were almost always included in the sample metadata. Deeply sampled blood TCRbeta repertoires from subjects exposed to, actively infected with, or recovered from COVID-19 were included in the dataset. The material from the prospective study consisted of cDNA or gDNA derived from T cells, B-cell-depleted T cells, or PBMCs. The repertoires were released in a freely available public database intended as a resource for research on the immune response to SARS-CoV-2. Where HLA class I and class II types were available, the types were taken from metadata supplied by the sample provider, not from assay-based typing. The samples were drawn from two sources: the first 160 participants of the ongoing ImmuneRACE study, and over 1,000 subjects contributed by 6 global collaborators. Broader findings and caveats from the paper: Clinical and demographic metadata were provided uncurated, with the amount varying by source and participant.

The immunoSEQ Assay, a bias-controlled multiplex PCR, was used to amplify TCRbeta CDR3 regions from genomic DNA. Per the source publication's procedure: The number of nucleated cells in each sample was estimated by amplification of reference gene primers within the assay. To quantify the absolute abundance of each unique TCRbeta CDR3 rearrangement, sequence reads were collapsed and filtered. For each sample, productive Simpson clonality was calculated as the square root of Simpson's diversity index over productive rearrangements. What TCRdb holds here is the immuneACCESS table cut down to in-frame rearrangements. Part of the clones is not present; checked against another copy, under half of the missing clones reflect an unresolved V gene, and the others are unexplained. The DNA gave D and trimming, while V, J and clone size come from that table. Across this sample there are more than 250,000 clones, with around 90% seen only once. The ten largest clones represent roughly 6.5% of the sample.

The germline V gene specifies SGHVS as CDR1 and FQNEAQ as CDR2. The CDR3 measures 14 amino acids from cysteine to phenylalanine. Only the CDR3 DNA is retained, 42 bases long and in frame from the first base. Another Seattle source contributed samples from volunteer blood donors who had recovered from COVID-19. Each collaborating institution followed its own protocols to collect whole blood in K2EDTA tubes. For TCRbeta analysis, collaborator samples were shipped as frozen whole blood, as isolated PBMCs, or as DNA extracted from either sample type. As regards this clone: What antigen it recognizes has not been identified. An end of the junction differs from the germline gene, which may be a read error.

The sample comprised peripheral blood. The source is a man between 18 and 35 years old who had recovered from COVID-19. The V and J genes are TRBV7-8 and TRBJ2-5, with the D gene uncertain. CDR3 reads: CASSLSSVEDTQYF. The DNA sequence follows: TGTGCCAGCAGCTTGTCAAGCGTCGAAGACACCCAGTACTTC.